This T cell receptor (beta chain) was obtained from a study of blood T cell repertoires in COVID-19. Germline trimming cut 3 bases from V and 7 bases from J; bases unmatched to any gene: 5. Germline V gene data show CDR1 as MDHEN and CDR2 as SYDVKM. The CDR3 is 14 residues long. Participant age was about 18 to 89 years, and participants resided in roughly 25 US areas. All exposed participants met a person with COVID-19 within 2 weeks before entering the study. Using immunoSEQ multiplex PCR, the repertoire was profiled, and TCRdb retains in-frame clones only, with some absent. In the table there are roughly 280,000 clones, less than 95% of which are singletons.

V and J are TRBV28 and TRBJ2-2; TRBD2 aligns across 7 bases. The clonotype comes from a man aged 35-49 years who had been exposed to COVID-19. The sequencing sample was made of PBMCs or T cells enriched from blood (not recorded which). CDR3 amino acids: CASSFGGMGGELFF. DNA of the CDR3: TGTGCCAGCAGTTTCGGGGGGATGGGCGGGGAGCTGTTTTTT.